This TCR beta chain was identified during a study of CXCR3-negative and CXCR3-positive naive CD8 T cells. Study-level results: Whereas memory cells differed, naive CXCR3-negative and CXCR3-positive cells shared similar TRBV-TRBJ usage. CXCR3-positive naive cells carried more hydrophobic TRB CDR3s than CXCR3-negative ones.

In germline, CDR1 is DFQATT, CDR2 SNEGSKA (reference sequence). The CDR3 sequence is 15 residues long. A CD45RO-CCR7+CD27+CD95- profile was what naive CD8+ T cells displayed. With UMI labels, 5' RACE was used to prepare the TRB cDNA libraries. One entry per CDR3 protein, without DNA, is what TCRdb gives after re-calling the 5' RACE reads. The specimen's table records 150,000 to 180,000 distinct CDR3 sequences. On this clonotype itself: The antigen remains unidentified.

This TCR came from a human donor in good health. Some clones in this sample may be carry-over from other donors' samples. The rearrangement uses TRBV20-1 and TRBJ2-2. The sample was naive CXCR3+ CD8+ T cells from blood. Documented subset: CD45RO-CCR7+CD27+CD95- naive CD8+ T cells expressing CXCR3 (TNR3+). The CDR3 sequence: CSARNIDPNTGELFF.